The rows below give T cell receptor beta chains drawn from one sample of a study of post-analysis software for immune sequencing data. MiXCR was run by TCRdb on the PCR reads, yielding one entry per CDR3 protein. The table shows approximately 770,000 distinct CDR3 sequences, with 35% to 55% occurring only once. The specimen sequenced was blood. The receptors come from a girl aged 10 to 17 with multiple sclerosis. Both conserved end residues are part of each CDR3. The D gene is left open where the match is weak. Clone size is stated in some rows and not others, as once, few, many or a class when expanded.

clone_size d_call v_call cdr3_aa
- TRBD1 TRBV27 CASRRGLTYEQYF
few TRBD2 TRBV19 CASSGLAGGSTDTQYF
once - TRBV7-9 CASSSQRSSYNEQFF
- - TRBV12-3/TRBV12-4 CASSFQMGTQYF
few - TRBV29-1 CSVSSGMQETQYF
- TRBD2 TRBV9 CASSAGLAGGMETQYF
- - TRBV13 CASSLGLGATF
few TRBD1 TRBV12-3/TRBV12-4 CASSLGGQGVQPQHF
- TRBD2 TRBV6-5 CASGRGGLDNEQFF
- TRBD2 TRBV20-1 CSAITLLAGPYEQYF
many - TRBV7-9 CASTPKAATNEKLFF
few - TRBV7-2 CASSLVSQAIQYF
few - TRBV12-3/TRBV12-4 CASSSGQPTKQYF
- - TRBV3-1 CASSQWTGGYTF
- TRBD2 TRBV24-1 CATSDLGTSAVETQYF
- TRBD2 TRBV12-3/TRBV12-4 CASSWGLAGGYEQYF
- TRBD2 TRBV20-1 CSASPSGGSTDTQYF
- TRBD1 TRBV6-5 CASSYGDRVSEQYF
- TRBD2 TRBV6-4 CASSDMGGGYNEQFF
few - TRBV6-1 CASSEARVSGYTF
- TRBD2 TRBV10-3 CAISEPGLADTYEQYF
many TRBD2 TRBV20-1 CSALGWQREGEFNYEQYF
few TRBD2 TRBV28 CASSRLADEQYF
- TRBD1 TRBV29-1 CSVESDRSLQEAQYF
few - TRBV12-3/TRBV12-4 CASSPWGPSYEQYF
- - TRBV6-6 CASSYSKNSRMNTEAFF
- - TRBV9 CASSAGGTNEKRFF
- - TRBV29-1 CSAGRDFSEQYF
- TRBD2 TRBV4-2 CASSQDPILAGVINEQFF
- - TRBV28 CASRGASGDYGYTF
- TRBD2 TRBV12-3/TRBV12-4 CASTLLAGRVDEQFF
- TRBD2 TRBV7-6 CASSPPGGLAAYEQYF
- - TRBV19 CASRGAEAFF
once TRBD2 TRBV7-8 CASSRQGPSGRKDEQYF
few - TRBV29-1 CSALGVNTEAFF
few - TRBV29-1 CSAVQRGRNTDTQYF
few TRBD2 TRBV4-2 CASSLLAGASDEQYF
few TRBD2 TRBV12-3/TRBV12-4 CASSSTSGIQYF
- - TRBV27 CASSLRGTRSYNEQFF
- - TRBV6-6 CASSTIPGTASYEQYF
few TRBD1 TRBV6-6 CASNMEGTGVYEQYF
- TRBD2 TRBV10-3 CAIREAGGQDTQYF
few - TRBV5-1 CASSWEVRGSYEQYF
many TRBD1 TRBV29-1 CSAGQGMNNEQFF
few TRBD1 TRBV4-3 CASSQDAGQGITDTQYF
- - TRBV6-6 CASSFWGTGTEAFF
- TRBD2 TRBV7-9 CASSWTGGPGEQFF
- TRBD2 TRBV15 CATSRDLASGGQETQYF
- - TRBV20-1 CSASARLGSYEQYF
- - TRBV7-6 CASSQRRGSQETQYF
- - TRBV28 CASSFLSYGYTF
- - TRBV7-2 CASSDSRTAVYEQYF
few TRBD1 TRBV12-3/TRBV12-4 CASSSGQGGWYGYTF
- TRBD1 TRBV20-1 CSARSGGDYGYTF
few TRBD2 TRBV6-4 CASSDSGLAGGPTDTQYF
- - TRBV24-1 CATSDQAEDSYNEQFF
- - TRBV28 CASSYRVGGTSYEQYF
once TRBD2 TRBV30 CAWSVPVTSGEETQYF
- - TRBV7-9 CASSLGGQIYSPLHF
- - TRBV20-1 CSARGALGEKLFF